This T cell receptor beta chain was recorded in a study of vaccination effects on CD4 cells after COVID-19. Study-level results: Missing from the study were early post-infection timepoints, and its convalescent patients were few.

A word on this clone: The antigen remains undetermined.

Libraries were prepared by immunoSEQ multiplex PCR; TCRdb keeps only in-frame clonotypes and omits some of them. The data show about 15,000 clones, with more than 65% seen just once and roughly 25% held by the top ten. Pools of viral peptides were used by the ViraFEST assay to expand antigen-specific CD4+ T cells ahead of sequencing. The culture ran for approximately 10 days before CD4+ T cells were isolated. The cohort was immunized with two doses of either the BNT162b2 or mRNA-1273 vaccine. According to the study, vaccine recipients showed no prior SARS-CoV-2 infection and negative nucleocapsid antibodies. V was trimmed by 3 bases and J by 10 bases, leaving 15 bases between them. The germline gives CDR1 MDHEN, CDR2 SYDVKM. The CDR3 runs 13 residues.

The sample here was CD4+ T cells from PBMCs cultured with HCoV-NL63 spike peptides, taken after COVID-19 vaccination. The chain joins TRBV28 to TRBJ1-1, with D uncertain. The receptor comes from a human donor who received a COVID-19 vaccine. DNA of the CDR3: TGTGCCAGCAGTTTGTCGACTGGGGAGGGAGCTTTCTTT. The encoded protein is CASSLSTGEGAFF.